This entry features one TCR beta chain sequence. Its antigen is not identified. Amplification targeted TCR beta CDR3 regions from RNA transcripts. When the TCR CDR3 underwent first-round RT-PCR, the HTBI primer set was used. TCRdb used MiXCR to reprocess the multiplex PCR reads, holding one entry per CDR3 protein. The sample lists approximately 690,000 distinct CDR3 sequences; under 25% were seen once. This specimen comes from a study of T cells in Graves' hyperthyroidism and ophthalmopathy. Whole-study findings and limits: Blood samples included most of the expanded thyroid clonotypes exceeding 0.001.

With duration under 3 months, ophthalmopathy was active: Clinical Activity Score at least 3, NOSPECS at least 4. Thyroid ultrasound, orbital computed tomography, clinical symptoms, and serum thyroxine and TRAb underpinned diagnoses. The sequenced sample was blood. The sequence derives from a man aged 25 to 45 with Graves' ophthalmopathy.

The chain's CDR3 is CASSIGTGDMNTEAFF. In DNA form, the CDR3 reads TGTGCCAGTAGTATAGGGACAGGAGATATGAACACTGAAGCTTTCTTT. The rearrangement links TRBV19 to TRBJ1-1, with TRBD1 identical over 7 bases. Trimming cost V 1 base and J 0 bases; bases outside gene matches: 5. The CDR3 is 16 amino acids. Germline V CDR1 and CDR2: LNHDA, SQIVND (reference sequence). Filled out from reference TRBV19 and TRBJ1-1, the complete variable domain reads DGGITQSPKYLFRKEGQNVTLSCEQNLNHDAMYWYRQDPGQGLRLIYYSQIVNDFQKGDIAEGYSVSREKKESFPLTVTSAQKNPTAFYLCASSIGTGDMNTEAFFGQGTRLTVV.